A selection of T cell receptor beta chains follows, all from one sample in a study of blood T cell repertoires in COVID-19. Using immunoSEQ multiplex PCR, the repertoire was profiled, and TCRdb retains in-frame clones only, with some absent. The data contain about 97,000 clones, 91% of them seen just once; the ten biggest clones take up about 3.9%. Sequencing was carried out using peripheral blood. The receptor set was obtained from a man younger than 35 with acute or convalescent COVID-19. The CDR3 runs from the conserved cysteine through the conserved F or W.

>TRBJ2-3|TRBV11-3
CASSLGRLSTDTQYF
>TRBJ2-7|TRBV4-2
CASSPGSYEQYF
>TRBJ1-4|TRBV19
CASSIGRDEKLFF
>TRBJ1-2|TRBV2
CASSDRDRVWGYTF
>TRBJ2-5|TRBV5-1
CASSRLAGEETQYF
>TRBJ2-5|TRBV30
CAWSVRRETQYF
>TRBJ1-1|TRBV12-3/TRBV12-4
CASRKGQTEEAFF
>TRBJ2-1|TRBV7-9
CASSFSDRAQFF
>TRBJ1-4|TRBV30
CAWMGRPATNEKLFF
>TRBJ1-2|TRBV7-9
CAGWTGTNYGYTF
>TRBJ1-6|TRBV5-8
CASSPDRDSPLHF
>TRBJ2-1|TRBV13
CASSPGQGWNEQFF
>TRBJ1-1|TRBV1
CTSSQEKRTGQDTEAFF
>TRBJ1-1|TRBV18
CASSPKGTGGTEAFF
>TRBJ2-2|TRBV19
CASRGAGSSNTGELFF
>TRBJ2-1|TRBV6-5
CASSHREEQFF
>TRBJ1-5|TRBV7-9
CASSPEGGQPQHF
>TRBJ1-1|TRBV5-1
CASSPRLVGADTEAFF
>TRBJ1-3|TRBV7-9
CASTNFERINSGNTIYF
>TRBJ1-2|TRBV7-9
CASSPPGDGYGYTF
>TRBJ1-1|TRBV3-1/TRBV3-2
CASSQVWPGGTSEAFF
>TRBJ2-1|TRBV24-1
CATSDPRRNEQFF
>TRBJ1-5|TRBV28
CASSTENNQPQHF
>TRBJ2-7|TRBV3-1/TRBV3-2
CASSQTGQGGQYF
>TRBJ2-3|TRBV25-1
CASSDNLGGAGTDTQYF
>TRBJ2-4|TRBV2
CASSSTKNIQYF
>TRBJ2-4|TRBV24-1
CATSDPSTGNIQYF
>TRBJ1-1|TRBV5-1
CASSLKRSGTEAFF
>TRBJ1-4|TRBV6-6
CASSFRTGNEKLFF
>TRBJ1-2|TRBV6-1
CASSDSGANYGYTF
>TRBJ1-5|TRBV7-9
CASSSGGMTGDYSNQPQHF
>TRBJ1-4|TRBV5-1
CASRWEKSTNEKLFF
>TRBJ1-4|TRBV9
CASSGNRDREEKLFF
>TRBJ2-7|TRBV10-1
CASSDNGRTYEQYF
>TRBJ2-1|TRBV5-1
CASSLLGNEQFF
>TRBJ1-1|TRBV6-5
CASSYGIGYGGGEAFF
>TRBJ1-2|TRBV12-3/TRBV12-4
CASSFGQAGYTF
>TRBJ1-2|TRBV7-8
CASSLVEKNYGYTF
>TRBJ2-1|TRBV11-2
CASSFTLWGESRDEQFF
>TRBJ1-5|TRBV25-1
CASSEGRPGMGNQPQHF
>TRBJ2-7|TRBV2
CASSEVAGASYEQYF
>TRBJ1-2|TRBV7-9
CASSPPGQESYGYTF
>TRBJ1-5|TRBV27
CASSPGGGTYSINQPQHF
>TRBJ2-5|TRBV18
CASSLKREVETQYF
>TRBJ2-7|TRBV25-1
CASSEVASGSYEQYF
>TRBJ2-7|TRBV30
CAWSTPSGTKNYEQYF
>TRBJ2-5|TRBV6-5
CASSYSPGRSETQYF
>TRBJ1-1|TRBV7-6
CASSLAAGQNTEAFF
>TRBJ1-1|TRBV2
CASSFDRGAAEAFF
>TRBJ2-1|TRBV20-1
CSASFPTGTSGSGPYNEQFF
>TRBJ1-1|TRBV6-5
CASSSPSEAFF